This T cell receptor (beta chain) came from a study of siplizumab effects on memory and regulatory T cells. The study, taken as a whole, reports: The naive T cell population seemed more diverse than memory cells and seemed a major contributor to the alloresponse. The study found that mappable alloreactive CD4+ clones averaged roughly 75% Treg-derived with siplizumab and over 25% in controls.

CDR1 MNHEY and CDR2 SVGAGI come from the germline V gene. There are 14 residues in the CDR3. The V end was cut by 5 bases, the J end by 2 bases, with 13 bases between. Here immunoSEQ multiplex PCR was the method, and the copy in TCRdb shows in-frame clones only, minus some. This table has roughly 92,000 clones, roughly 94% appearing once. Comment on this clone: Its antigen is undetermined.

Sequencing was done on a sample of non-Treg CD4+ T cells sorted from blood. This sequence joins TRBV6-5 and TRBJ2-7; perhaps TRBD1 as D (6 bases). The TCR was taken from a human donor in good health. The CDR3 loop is CASSTDRQAYEQYF. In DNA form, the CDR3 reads TGTGCCAGCAGTACCGACAGGCAAGCCTACGAGCAGTACTTC.